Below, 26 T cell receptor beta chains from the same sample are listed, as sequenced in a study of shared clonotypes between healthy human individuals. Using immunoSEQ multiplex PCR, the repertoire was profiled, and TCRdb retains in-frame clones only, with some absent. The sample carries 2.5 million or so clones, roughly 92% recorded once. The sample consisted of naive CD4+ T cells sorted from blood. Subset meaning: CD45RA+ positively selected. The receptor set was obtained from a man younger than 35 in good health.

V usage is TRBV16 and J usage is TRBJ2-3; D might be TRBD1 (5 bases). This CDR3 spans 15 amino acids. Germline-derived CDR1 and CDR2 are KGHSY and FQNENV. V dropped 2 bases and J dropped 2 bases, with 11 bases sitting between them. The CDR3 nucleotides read TGTGCCAGCAGCCAAGTTAGTGGGGCCACAGATACGCAGTATTTT. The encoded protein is CASSQVSGATDTQYF.

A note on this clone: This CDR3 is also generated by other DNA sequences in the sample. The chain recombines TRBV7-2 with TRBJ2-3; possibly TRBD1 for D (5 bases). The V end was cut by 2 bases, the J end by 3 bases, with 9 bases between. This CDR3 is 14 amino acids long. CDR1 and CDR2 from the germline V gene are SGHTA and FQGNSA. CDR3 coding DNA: TGTGCCAGCAGCTTAAGGGGTCGGACAGATACGCAGTATTTT. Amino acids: CASSLRGRTDTQYF.

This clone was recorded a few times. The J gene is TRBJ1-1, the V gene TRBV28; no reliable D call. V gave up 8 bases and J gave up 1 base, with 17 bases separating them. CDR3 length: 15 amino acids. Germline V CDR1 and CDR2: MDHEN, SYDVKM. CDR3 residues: CASSKGGQTNTEAFF. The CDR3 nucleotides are TGTGCCAGCTCTAAGGGTGGGCAAACGAACACTGAAGCTTTCTTT.

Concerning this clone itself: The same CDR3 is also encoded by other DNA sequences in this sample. CDR3 loop: CASSDGGYGYTF. The CDR3 region has the DNA TGTGCCAGCAGTGACGGTGGCTATGGCTACACCTTC. This chain connects TRBV25-1 to TRBJ1-2; D is undetermined. This CDR3 is built from 12 residues. In germline, CDR1 is MGHDK, CDR2 SYGVNS. V lost 3 bases, J lost 4 bases, and 6 bases lay in between.

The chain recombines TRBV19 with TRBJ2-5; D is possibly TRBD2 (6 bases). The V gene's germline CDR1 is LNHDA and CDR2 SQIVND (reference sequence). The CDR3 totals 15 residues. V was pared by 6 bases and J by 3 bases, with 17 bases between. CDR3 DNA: TGTGCCAGTAGATCCAATGGCGGGGCGGAAGAGACCCAGTACTTC. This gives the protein CASRSNGGAEETQYF. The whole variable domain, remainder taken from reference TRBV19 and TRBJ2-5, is DGGITQSPKYLFRKEGQNVTLSCEQNLNHDAMYWYRQDPGQGLRLIYYSQIVNDFQKGDIAEGYSVSREKKESFPLTVTSAQKNPTAFYLCASRSNGGAEETQYFGPGTRLLVL.

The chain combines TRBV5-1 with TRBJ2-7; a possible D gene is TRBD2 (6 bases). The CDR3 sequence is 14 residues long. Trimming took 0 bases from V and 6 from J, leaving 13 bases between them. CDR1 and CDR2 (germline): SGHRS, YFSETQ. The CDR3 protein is CASSLASDYGEQYF. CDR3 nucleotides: TGCGCCAGCAGCTTGGCTAGCGATTACGGCGAGCAGTACTTC. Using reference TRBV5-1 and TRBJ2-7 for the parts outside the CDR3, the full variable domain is KAGVTQTPRYLIKTRGQQVTLSCSPISGHRSVSWYQQTPGQGLQFLFEYFSETQRNKGNFPGRFSGRQFSNSRSEMNVSTLELGDSALYLCASSLASDYGEQYFGPGTRLTVT.

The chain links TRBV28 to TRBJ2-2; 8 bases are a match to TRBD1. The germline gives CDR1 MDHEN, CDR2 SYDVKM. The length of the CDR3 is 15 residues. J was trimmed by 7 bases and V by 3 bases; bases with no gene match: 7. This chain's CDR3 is CASSFSAGQGGELFF. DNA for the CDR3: TGTGCCAGCAGTTTTAGCGCTGGACAGGGCGGGGAGCTGTTTTTT.

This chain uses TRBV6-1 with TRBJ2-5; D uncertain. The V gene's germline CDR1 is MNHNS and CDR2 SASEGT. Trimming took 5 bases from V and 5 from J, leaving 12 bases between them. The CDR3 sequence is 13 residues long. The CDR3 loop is CASSRAGWETQYF. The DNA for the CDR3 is TGTGCCAGCAGTAGGGCCGGGTGGGAGACCCAGTACTTC.

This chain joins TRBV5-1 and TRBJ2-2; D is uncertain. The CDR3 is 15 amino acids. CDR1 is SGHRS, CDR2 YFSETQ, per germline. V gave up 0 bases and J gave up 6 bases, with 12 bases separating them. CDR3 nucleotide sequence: TGCGCCAGCAGCTTGGCGGCAGGATCGGCCGGGGAGCTGTTTTTT. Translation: CASSLAAGSAGELFF.

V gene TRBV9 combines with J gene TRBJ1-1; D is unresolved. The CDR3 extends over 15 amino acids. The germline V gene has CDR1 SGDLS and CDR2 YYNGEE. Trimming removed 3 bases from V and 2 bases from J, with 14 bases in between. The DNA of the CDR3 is TGTGCCAGCAGCGCCCTCGATAAAGGTAACACTGAAGCTTTCTTT. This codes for CASSALDKGNTEAFF.

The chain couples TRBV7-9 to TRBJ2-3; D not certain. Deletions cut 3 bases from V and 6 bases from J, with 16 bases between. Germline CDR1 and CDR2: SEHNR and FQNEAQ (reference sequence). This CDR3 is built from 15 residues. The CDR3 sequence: CASSFFSTLPDTQYF. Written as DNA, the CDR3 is TGTGCCAGCAGCTTCTTTAGCACCCTACCCGATACGCAGTATTTT.

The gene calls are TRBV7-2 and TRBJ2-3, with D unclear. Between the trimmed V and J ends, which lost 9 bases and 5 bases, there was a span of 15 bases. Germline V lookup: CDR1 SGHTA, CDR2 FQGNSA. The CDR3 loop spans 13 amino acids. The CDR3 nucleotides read TGTGCCAGTAGACGATCCTTTAAAGATACGCAGTATTTT. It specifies CASRRSFKDTQYF.

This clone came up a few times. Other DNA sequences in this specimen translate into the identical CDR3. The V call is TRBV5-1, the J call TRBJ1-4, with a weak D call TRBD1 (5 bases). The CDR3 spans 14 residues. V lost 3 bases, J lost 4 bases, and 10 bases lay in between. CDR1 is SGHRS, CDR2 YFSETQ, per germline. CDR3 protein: CASSSQGGNEKLFF. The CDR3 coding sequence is TGCGCCAGCAGCTCGCAGGGAGGTAATGAAAAACTGTTTTTT.

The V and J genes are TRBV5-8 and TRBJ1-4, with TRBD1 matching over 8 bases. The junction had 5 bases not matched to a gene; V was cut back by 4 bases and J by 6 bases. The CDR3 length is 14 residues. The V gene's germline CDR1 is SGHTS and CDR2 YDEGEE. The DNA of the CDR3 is TGTGCCAGCAGCGGAGACAGGGGTGATGAAAAACTGTTTTTT. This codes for CASSGDRGDEKLFF.

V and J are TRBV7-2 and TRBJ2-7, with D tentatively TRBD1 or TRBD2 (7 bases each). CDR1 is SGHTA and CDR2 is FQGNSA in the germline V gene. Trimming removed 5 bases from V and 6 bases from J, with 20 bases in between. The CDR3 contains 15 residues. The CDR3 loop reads CASSTQTGTIPEQYF. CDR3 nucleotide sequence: TGTGCCAGCAGCACGCAGACAGGGACTATCCCCGAGCAGTACTTC.

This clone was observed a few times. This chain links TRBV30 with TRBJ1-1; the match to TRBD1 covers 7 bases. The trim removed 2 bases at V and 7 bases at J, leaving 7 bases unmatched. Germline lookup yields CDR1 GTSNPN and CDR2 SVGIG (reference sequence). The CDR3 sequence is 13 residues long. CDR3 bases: TGTGCCTGGAGTAGAGGGGGCACCCTTGAAGCTTTCTTT. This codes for CAWSRGGTLEAFF.

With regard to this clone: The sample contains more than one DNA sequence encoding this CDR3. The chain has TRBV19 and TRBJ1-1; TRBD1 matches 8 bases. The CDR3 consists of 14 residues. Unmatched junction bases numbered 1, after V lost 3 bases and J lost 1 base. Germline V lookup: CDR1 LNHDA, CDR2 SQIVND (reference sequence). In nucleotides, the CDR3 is TGTGCCAGTAGTATGGGGACAGGGAACACTGAAGCTTTCTTT. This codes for CASSMGTGNTEAFF.

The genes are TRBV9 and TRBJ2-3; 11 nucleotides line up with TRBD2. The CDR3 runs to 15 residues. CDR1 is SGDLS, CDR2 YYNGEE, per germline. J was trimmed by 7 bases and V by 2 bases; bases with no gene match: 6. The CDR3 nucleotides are TGTGCCAGCAGCGTGTCCGGGACTAGCGGAAATACGCAGTATTTT. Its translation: CASSVSGTSGNTQYF.

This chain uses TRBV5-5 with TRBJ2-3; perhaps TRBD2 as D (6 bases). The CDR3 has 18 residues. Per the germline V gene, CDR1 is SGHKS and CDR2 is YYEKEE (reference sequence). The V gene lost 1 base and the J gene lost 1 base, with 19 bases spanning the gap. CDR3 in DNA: TGTGCCAGCAGCTTGTGGGCTGAGGCCCCGGGAGGCACAGATACGCAGTATTTT. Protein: CASSLWAEAPGGTDTQYF.

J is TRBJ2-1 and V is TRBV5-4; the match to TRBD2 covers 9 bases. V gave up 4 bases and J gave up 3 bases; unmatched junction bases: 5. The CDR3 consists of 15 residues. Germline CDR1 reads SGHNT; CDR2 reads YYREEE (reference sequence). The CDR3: CASSDGTSRYNEQFF. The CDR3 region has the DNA TGTGCCAGCAGCGACGGGACTAGCCGCTACAATGAGCAGTTCTTC.

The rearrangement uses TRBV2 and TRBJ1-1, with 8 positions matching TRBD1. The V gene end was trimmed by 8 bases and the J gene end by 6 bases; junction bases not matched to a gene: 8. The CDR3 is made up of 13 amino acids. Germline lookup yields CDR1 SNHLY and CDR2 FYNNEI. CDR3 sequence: CASFRTGTSEAFF. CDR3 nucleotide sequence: TGTGCCAGCTTCAGGACAGGGACTTCTGAAGCTTTCTTT.

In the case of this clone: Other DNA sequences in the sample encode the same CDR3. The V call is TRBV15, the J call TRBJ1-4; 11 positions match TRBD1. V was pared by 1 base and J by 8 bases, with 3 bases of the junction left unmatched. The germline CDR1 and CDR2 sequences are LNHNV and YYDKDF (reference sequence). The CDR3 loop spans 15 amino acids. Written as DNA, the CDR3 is TGTGCCACCAGCAGAGGAGGGACAGGGGGGGAAAAACTGTTTTTT. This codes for CATSRGGTGGEKLFF.

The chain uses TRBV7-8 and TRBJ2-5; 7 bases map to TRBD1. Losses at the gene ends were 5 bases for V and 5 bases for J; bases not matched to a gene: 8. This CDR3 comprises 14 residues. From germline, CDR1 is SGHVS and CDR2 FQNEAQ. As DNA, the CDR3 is TGTGCCAGCAGCGCAACAGGGGCCCCTGAGACCCAGTACTTC. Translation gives CASSATGAPETQYF.

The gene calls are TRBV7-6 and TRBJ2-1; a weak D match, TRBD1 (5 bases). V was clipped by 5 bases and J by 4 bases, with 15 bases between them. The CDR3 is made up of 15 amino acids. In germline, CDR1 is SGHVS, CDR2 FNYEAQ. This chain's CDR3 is CASSPRVDTYNEQFF. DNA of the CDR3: TGTGCCAGCAGCCCCCGGGTGGACACTTACAATGAGCAGTTCTTC.

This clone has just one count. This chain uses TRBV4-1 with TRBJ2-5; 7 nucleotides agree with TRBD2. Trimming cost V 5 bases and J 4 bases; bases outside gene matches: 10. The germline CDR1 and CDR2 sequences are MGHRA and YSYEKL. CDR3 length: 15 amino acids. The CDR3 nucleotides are TGCGCCAGCAGCACGACCCGAACGGGGGGAGAGACCCAGTACTTC. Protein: CASSTTRTGGETQYF.

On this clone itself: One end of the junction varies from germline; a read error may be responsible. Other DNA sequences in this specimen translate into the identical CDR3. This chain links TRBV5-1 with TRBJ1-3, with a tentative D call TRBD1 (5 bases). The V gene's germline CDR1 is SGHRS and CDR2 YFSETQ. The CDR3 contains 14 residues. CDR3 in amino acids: CASSLDGAGNTIYF. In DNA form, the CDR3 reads TGCGCCAGCAGCTTAGACGGGGCTGGTAACACCATATATTTT.